These 32 T cell receptor beta chains originate from one sample sequenced in a study of shared clonotypes between healthy human individuals. Only in-frame clones appear in the TCRdb table, and some are missing; sequencing was by immunoSEQ multiplex PCR. The sample holds millions of clones, over 85% seen once. Sequencing input: naive CD4+ T cells from PBMCs. Subset: CD45RA+ positively selected. The receptors shown here come from a young man in good health. Some clones in this sample may be carry-over from other donors' samples.

This rearrangement joins TRBV7-8 to TRBJ2-7; D is ambiguous. Germline CDR1 is SGHVS and CDR2 is FQNEAQ. V shed 2 bases and J shed 2 bases, with 10 bases lying between them. The CDR3 loop spans 14 amino acids. This CDR3 reads CASSLPTPPYEQYF. In nucleotides, the CDR3 is TGTGCCAGCAGCTTACCGACACCTCCCTACGAGCAGTACTTC.

The V and J genes are TRBV20-1 and TRBJ2-7; no clear D gene. Germline assignment: CDR1 DFQATT and CDR2 SNEGSKA (reference sequence). Deletions cut 6 bases from V and 7 bases from J, with 13 bases between. The CDR3 loop spans 11 amino acids. The CDR3 is CSATGPLEQYF. The DNA for the CDR3 is TGCAGTGCCACCGGGCCCCTTGAGCAGTACTTC.

This clone was counted a single time. This chain uses TRBV28 with TRBJ1-1; the match to TRBD1 covers 12 bases. Germline trimming cut 8 bases from V and 4 bases from J; bases unmatched to any gene: 14. The CDR3 consists of 17 residues. Germline CDR1 reads MDHEN; CDR2 reads SYDVKM. For the CDR3, the DNA is TGTGCCAGCCGGCCCGGGGGGACAGGGGGCGCAAGCACTGAAGCTTTCTTT. Protein product: CASRPGGTGGASTEAFF.

The chain joins TRBV28 to TRBJ2-3, with D possibly being TRBD1 or TRBD2 (5 bases each). The CDR3 is made up of 14 amino acids. CDR1 MDHEN and CDR2 SYDVKM come from the germline V gene. The ends were cut back, 3 bases at V and 3 bases at J, with 10 bases in the middle. CDR3 sequence (DNA): TGTGCCAGCAGTTTTCGAGGGGATACAGATACGCAGTATTTT. The encoded protein is CASSFRGDTDTQYF.

J is TRBJ1-2 and V is TRBV5-4, with D maybe TRBD1 (6 bases). Germline V gene data show CDR1 as SGHNT and CDR2 as YYREEE (reference sequence). V was cut by 0 bases and J by 0 bases, with 12 bases left in between. CDR3 length: 16 residues. For the CDR3, the DNA is TGTGCCAGCAGCTTGGGGTGGGGGCCGTCTAACTATGGCTACACCTTC. It is translated as CASSLGWGPSNYGYTF. Variable domain in full (rest from reference TRBV5-4 and TRBJ1-2): ETGVTQSPTHLIKTRGQQVTLRCSSQSGHNTVSWYQQALGQGPQFIFQYYREEENGRGNFPPRFSGLQFPNYSSELNVNALELDDSALYLCASSLGWGPSNYGYTFGSGTRLTVV.

This chain uses TRBV7-9 with TRBJ1-4; 12 bases agree with TRBD1. The CDR3 is 17 residues long. Germline V gene data show CDR1 as SEHNR and CDR2 as FQNEAQ (reference sequence). The V and J ends lost 0 bases and 8 bases, in that order; junction bases with no gene match: 7. CDR3 amino acids: CASSLARDRGPGEKLFF. The CDR3 region has the DNA TGTGCCAGCAGCTTAGCGCGGGACAGGGGGCCTGGAGAAAAACTGTTTTTT.

The V and J genes are TRBV25-1 and TRBJ2-2; TRBD2 aligns across 10 bases. Looked up from germline, CDR1 is MGHDK and CDR2 is SYGVNS. The CDR3 contains 17 residues. With V trimmed by 3 bases and J by 5 bases, 9 bases remained unmatched. For the CDR3, the DNA is TGTGCCAGCAGTGATGCCCAAGCGGGAGGGCCAACCGGGGAGCTGTTTTTT. It specifies CASSDAQAGGPTGELFF.

The chain joins TRBV4-2 to TRBJ2-2; TRBD1 might be the D (6 bases). The CDR3 runs 17 residues. V lost 1 base and J lost 5, with 17 bases in between. CDR1 and CDR2 from the germline V gene are LGHNA and YNFKEQ. CDR3 residues: CASSQGQGSQFTGELFF. The DNA of the CDR3 is TGTGCCAGCAGCCAAGGGCAGGGGTCGCAGTTTACCGGGGAGCTGTTTTTT.

The gene calls are TRBV5-1 and TRBJ1-1, with D unclear. In germline, CDR1 is SGHRS, CDR2 YFSETQ. Between the trimmed V and J ends, which lost 4 bases and 10 bases, there was a span of 17 bases. CDR3 length equals 13 residues. CDR3 residues: CASSRTDPKGAFF. The CDR3 region has the DNA TGCGCCAGCAGCCGGACGGACCCTAAGGGAGCTTTCTTT.

This clone was observed a few times. Other DNA sequences in this specimen translate into the identical CDR3. The gene calls are TRBV2 and TRBJ1-5; D uncertain. This CDR3 is built from 13 residues. In germline, CDR1 is SNHLY, CDR2 FYNNEI. V gave up 6 bases and J gave up 0 bases, with 6 bases separating them. The CDR3 nucleotides read TGTGCCAGCAGAGCGGATAGCAATCAGCCCCAGCATTTT. Amino acid sequence: CASRADSNQPQHF.

The CDR3 region has the DNA TGTGCCAGCAGTGAATTCCCTAGCAGCGGTGAGCAGTTCTTC. Translation: CASSEFPSSGEQFF. V is TRBV6-1 and J is TRBJ2-1; the D gene is possibly TRBD2 (5 bases). CDR1 MNHNS and CDR2 SASEGT come from the germline V gene. CDR3 length: 14 amino acids. Trimming pared 2 bases from V and 9 bases from J, leaving 14 bases between.

In the case of this clone: Distinct nucleotide sequences in the sample also encode this CDR3. The CDR3 is CASSGLAGAYNEQFF. The CDR3, as DNA: TGTGCCAGCAGTGGACTAGCGGGAGCCTACAATGAGCAGTTCTTC. This chain uses TRBV2 with TRBJ2-1; TRBD2 matches 12 bases. Germline lookup yields CDR1 SNHLY and CDR2 FYNNEI. V was pared by 4 bases and J by 2 bases, with 0 bases of the junction left unmatched. This CDR3 spans 15 amino acids.

The chain joins TRBV5-4 to TRBJ2-5; the match to TRBD1 covers 10 bases. The ends lost 3 bases at V and 2 bases at J; junction bases unmatched: 4. CDR1 and CDR2 (germline): SGHNT, YYREEE (reference sequence). There are 15 residues in the CDR3. The CDR3 nucleotides are TGTGCCAGCAGCTCCCGGGACAGGGGTCAAGAGACCCAGTACTTC. It yields the protein CASSSRDRGQETQYF.

The chain employs TRBV18 and TRBJ2-6; TRBD1 matches at 9 bases. The CDR3 consists of 17 residues. CDR1 and CDR2 from the germline V gene are KGHSH and LQKENI. V was pared by 6 bases and J by 2 bases, with 8 bases of the junction left unmatched. CDR3 sequence: CASSQGTGRTGANVLTF. The CDR3 nucleotides read TGTGCCAGCTCCCAGGGGACAGGGAGGACTGGGGCCAACGTCCTGACTTTC.

Remarks on this clone: The sample carries other DNA sequences with the same CDR3. The CDR3 sequence: CASSSGTGQETQYF. CDR3 DNA: TGCGCCAGCAGCTCCGGGACGGGGCAAGAGACCCAGTACTTC. The chain employs TRBV5-1 and TRBJ2-5; D may be TRBD1 or TRBD2 (5 bases each). Trimming removed 3 bases at V and 2 bases at J, with 11 bases between. The CDR3 consists of 14 residues. The germline V gene encodes CDR1 SGHRS and CDR2 YFSETQ.

The chain is built from TRBV19 and TRBJ1-1; D not resolved. Germline CDR1 LNHDA, CDR2 SQIVND (reference sequence). There are 15 residues in the CDR3. V gave up 6 bases and J gave up 5 bases, with 19 bases separating them. The CDR3 here is CASSPPGRSRTEAFF. In DNA form, the CDR3 reads TGTGCCAGTAGCCCTCCAGGAAGGTCAAGGACTGAAGCTTTCTTT.

The chain has TRBV5-1 and TRBJ1-5, with D unclear. The V gene's germline CDR1 is SGHRS and CDR2 YFSETQ. Trimming took 0 bases from V and 2 from J, leaving 12 bases between them. The CDR3 length is 16 residues. CDR3 protein: CASSLGPGDGNQPQHF. The DNA of the CDR3 is TGCGCCAGCAGCTTGGGTCCCGGGGATGGCAATCAGCCCCAGCATTTT.

The chain has TRBV6-1 and TRBJ1-1; D uncertain. This CDR3 is 14 amino acids long. In germline, CDR1 is MNHNS, CDR2 SASEGT. Trimming took off 2 bases at V and 1 base at J, with 8 bases between the two ends. CDR3 DNA sequence: TGTGCCAGCAGTGAAAGTCCCGCGAACACTGAAGCTTTCTTT. Amino acids: CASSESPANTEAFF.

The V gene is TRBV10-3, the J gene TRBJ2-3; no firm D call. CDR1 is ENHRY and CDR2 is SYGVKD in the germline V gene. Trimming pared 7 bases from V and 4 bases from J, leaving 18 bases between. This CDR3 is 15 amino acids long. The CDR3 reads CAITSRKGNADTQYF. CDR3 bases: TGTGCCATCACCTCACGGAAGGGTAACGCAGATACGCAGTATTTT.

The chain is built from TRBV28 and TRBJ1-2, with D tentatively TRBD1 (5 bases). The CDR3 has 13 amino acids. The germline CDR1 and CDR2 sequences are MDHEN and SYDVKM. The ends were cut back, 4 bases at V and 5 bases at J, with 11 bases in the middle. Here the CDR3 reads CASSSGPLYGYTF. The CDR3 nucleotides are TGTGCCAGCAGTTCGGGACCGCTGTATGGCTACACCTTC.

The CDR3 region has the DNA TGTGCCACTAAGCAGGGTCGAGAGGAGTACGAGCAGTACTTC. Translated: CATKQGREEYEQYF. The chain joins TRBV19 to TRBJ2-7, with a weak D call TRBD1 (5 bases). Trimming pared 10 bases from V and 4 bases from J, leaving 20 bases between. Germline V gene sequence: CDR1 LNHDA, CDR2 SQIVND (reference sequence). The CDR3 contains 14 residues.

The chain links TRBV6-5 to TRBJ2-7; D is possibly TRBD1 (6 bases). Germline V CDR1 and CDR2: MNHEY, SVGAGI. Between the trimmed V and J ends, which lost 0 bases and 8 bases, there was a span of 17 bases. This CDR3 is built from 15 residues. CDR3 residues: CASSYSPGHGSKQYF. CDR3 sequence (DNA): TGTGCCAGCAGTTACTCCCCGGGACATGGCTCCAAGCAGTACTTC.

This chain connects TRBV29-1 to TRBJ1-1; D ambiguous. Trimming removed 3 bases at V and 5 bases at J, with 10 bases between. The CDR3 spans 12 residues. CDR1 SQVTM and CDR2 ANQGSEA come from the germline V gene. The CDR3 DNA sequence: TGCAGCGTTGAGCGCGGGGTAACTGAAGCTTTCTTT. Translated: CSVERGVTEAFF.

The rearrangement links TRBV6-5 to TRBJ1-2; the D is unclear. There are 14 residues in the CDR3. Germline CDR1 is MNHEY and CDR2 is SVGAGI. Trimming stripped 6 bases from V and 5 bases from J, with 16 bases between. CDR3 region: CASRSRTDRYGYTF. The CDR3 DNA is TGTGCCAGCAGGAGCAGGACGGACCGTTATGGCTACACCTTC.

The chain combines TRBV7-3 with TRBJ1-2; D possibly corresponds to TRBD1 (5 bases). V shed 5 bases and J shed 5 bases, with 21 bases lying between them. Germline V CDR1 and CDR2: SGHTA, FQGTGA. CDR3 length: 16 residues. The CDR3 bases are TGTGCCAGCAGCCCTGGTCCAGGGACCGGCGGATATGGCTACACCTTC. The encoded protein is CASSPGPGTGGYGYTF.

The chain combines TRBV6-6 with TRBJ1-3, with 7 nucleotides matching TRBD1. V shed 6 bases, J shed 0 bases, and the junction held 8 bases outside the gene matches. CDR3 length: 16 residues. CDR1 is MNHNY and CDR2 is SVGAGI in the germline V gene (reference sequence). Here the CDR3 DNA reads TGTGCCAGCAGGGAAAACAGGGGCGACTCTGGAAACACCATATATTTT. It codes for CASRENRGDSGNTIYF.

CDR3 sequence (DNA): TGTGCCTGGAGGGTAGACCTGGGGGGCTACGAGCAGTACTTC. Translation: CAWRVDLGGYEQYF. V and J are TRBV30 and TRBJ2-7; tentatively, D is TRBD2 (6 bases). Trimming took off 3 bases at V and 3 bases at J, with 15 bases between the two ends. CDR1 GTSNPN and CDR2 SVGIG come from the germline V gene (reference sequence). The CDR3 has 14 residues.

The chain links TRBV6-5 to TRBJ1-4, with D perhaps matching TRBD1 (6 bases). The CDR3 has 15 residues. The V end lost 0 bases, the J end lost 4 bases, and 9 bases lay between the germline ends. Germline-derived CDR1 and CDR2 are MNHEY and SVGAGI. CDR3 protein: CASSYSGQFNEKLFF. CDR3 coding DNA: TGTGCCAGCAGTTACTCCGGACAGTTTAATGAAAAACTGTTTTTT.

The V gene is TRBV2, the J gene TRBJ1-1; TRBD1 aligns across 9 bases. The CDR3 runs to 13 residues. Germline V gene lookup returns CDR1 SNHLY and CDR2 FYNNEI. The V segment lost 7 bases and the J segment 5 bases; nucleotides outside the gene matches: 5. This CDR3 is CASTEGTGTEAFF. CDR3 bases: TGTGCCAGCACCGAAGGGACAGGGACTGAAGCTTTCTTT.

This clone has a single count. The chain recombines TRBV14 with TRBJ2-2; 7 nucleotides align to TRBD2. The V gene's germline CDR1 is SGHDN and CDR2 FVKESK. With 8 bases clipped from V and 4 bases from J, the junction kept 1 base outside the gene matches. The CDR3 extends over 12 amino acids. DNA for the CDR3: TGTGCCAGCCAGCGGGGCACCGGGGAGCTGTTTTTT. It encodes CASQRGTGELFF.

The chain has TRBV7-2 and TRBJ2-7, with 9 bases matching TRBD2. CDR1 SGHTA and CDR2 FQGNSA come from the germline V gene. The J segment lost 4 bases and the V segment lost 5 bases, leaving 9 bases of the junction unmatched. The CDR3 is 15 amino acids. CDR3 DNA: TGTGCCAGCAGCCCCGTTAGCGGGAGTAGATACGAGCAGTACTTC. Translated, it gives CASSPVSGSRYEQYF.

J is TRBJ1-1 and V is TRBV5-1; 8 bases match TRBD1. Germline-derived CDR1 and CDR2 are SGHRS and YFSETQ. The CDR3 runs to 17 residues. The trim removed 1 base at V and 0 bases at J, leaving 8 bases unmatched. The CDR3 reads CASSLFGDRTMNTEAFF. For the CDR3, the DNA is TGCGCCAGCAGCTTGTTTGGGGACAGGACCATGAACACTGAAGCTTTCTTT. Full variable domain (missing parts from reference TRBV5-1 and TRBJ1-1): KAGVTQTPRYLIKTRGQQVTLSCSPISGHRSVSWYQQTPGQGLQFLFEYFSETQRNKGNFPGRFSGRQFSNSRSEMNVSTLELGDSALYLCASSLFGDRTMNTEAFFGQGTRLTVV.